Sequencing of this TCR beta chain was carried out in a study of T cell repertoires in cytomegalovirus infection (dated by TCRdb to the late 2010s). For context, the study as a whole: Donor HLA type was relevant to the analysis, because carriage of CMV infection together with the matching HLA type was indicated by public TCR beta signatures.

This clonotype was seen ten or more times. Its antigen remains unidentified. No much larger clone exists at a distance of one base, and base qualities are not known. According to the germline V gene, CDR1 reads MDHEN and CDR2 reads SYDVKM. The germline ends are 11 bases apart after V is trimmed by 2 bases and J by 4 bases. The CDR3 numbers 14 residues from cysteine through phenylalanine. The DNA shown is the 42-base CDR3, in frame from base 1. The study at large found these results: The ex vivo response was dominated by HLA-C-restricted CMV-specific TCR beta clonotypes, which also provided the single most frequent clonotype in two of eight donors. In both this cohort and an independent cohort of several hundred donors, the cumulative frequency of public TCR beta family members distinguished carriers of CMV infection plus the relevant HLA type.

For sequencing, an Illumina HiSeq 1500 was employed. TCRdb reworked the public reads: Q25 trimming with fastp, MiXCR clone assembly, productive beta chains retained. For every CDR3 protein sequence, its rows merge into one entry that carries the most common genes and DNA. This sample gives almost 300,000 distinct CDR3 sequences in total; 9.6% of them show up just once. Around 2.6% of the sample is taken by the ten largest. The source is a human donor in good health (CMV status not recorded). Some clones in this sample may be carry-over from other donors' samples. The sequenced sample consisted of PBMCs. The chain links TRBV28 with TRBJ2-5; too little of a D gene remains to name it. The CDR3 loop reads CASSLTPNLETQYF. In nucleotide form, the sequence is TGTGCCAGCAGTTTAACCCCGAATCTAGAGACCCAGTACTTC.